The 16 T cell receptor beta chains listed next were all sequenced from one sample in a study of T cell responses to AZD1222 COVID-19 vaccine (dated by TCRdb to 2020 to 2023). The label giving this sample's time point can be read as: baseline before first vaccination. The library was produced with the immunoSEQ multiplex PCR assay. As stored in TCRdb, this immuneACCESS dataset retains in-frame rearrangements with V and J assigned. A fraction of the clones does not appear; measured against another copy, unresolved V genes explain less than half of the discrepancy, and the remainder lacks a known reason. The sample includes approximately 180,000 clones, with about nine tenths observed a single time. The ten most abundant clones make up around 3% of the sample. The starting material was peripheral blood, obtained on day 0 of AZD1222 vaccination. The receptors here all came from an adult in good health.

Here the CDR3 reads CASRTGVNNYGYTF. The DNA for the CDR3 is TGTGCCAGCAGGACAGGGGTTAATAACTATGGCTACACCTTC. This chain links TRBV6-5 with TRBJ1-2, with 8 bases aligning to TRBD1. The CDR3 sequence is 14 residues long. The germline gives CDR1 MNHEY, CDR2 SVGAGI. The ends lost 6 bases at V and 1 base at J; junction bases unmatched: 4.

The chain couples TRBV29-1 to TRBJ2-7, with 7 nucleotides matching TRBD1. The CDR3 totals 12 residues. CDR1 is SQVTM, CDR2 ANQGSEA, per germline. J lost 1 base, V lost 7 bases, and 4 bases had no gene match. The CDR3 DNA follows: TGCAGCGGGTCACAGGGGTCCTACGAGCAGTACTTC. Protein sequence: CSGSQGSYEQYF.

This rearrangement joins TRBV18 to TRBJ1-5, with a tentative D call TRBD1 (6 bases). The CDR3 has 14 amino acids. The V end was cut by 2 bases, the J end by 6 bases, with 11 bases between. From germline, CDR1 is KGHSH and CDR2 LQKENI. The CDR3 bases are TGTGCCAGCTCACCAACGGCAGGGGTTCAGCCCCAGCATTTT. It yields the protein CASSPTAGVQPQHF.

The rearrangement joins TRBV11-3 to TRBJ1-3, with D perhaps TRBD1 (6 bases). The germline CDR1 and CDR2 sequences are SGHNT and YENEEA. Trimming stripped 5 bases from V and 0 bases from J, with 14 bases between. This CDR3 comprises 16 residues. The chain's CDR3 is CASSRGQPDSGNTIYF. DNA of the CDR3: TGTGCCAGCAGCAGAGGACAGCCTGACTCTGGAAACACCATATATTTT.

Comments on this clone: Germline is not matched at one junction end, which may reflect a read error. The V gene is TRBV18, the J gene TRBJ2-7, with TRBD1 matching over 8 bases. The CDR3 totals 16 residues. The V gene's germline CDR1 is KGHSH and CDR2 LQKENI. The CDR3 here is CASSTPGGTGSYEQYF. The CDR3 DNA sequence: TGTGCCAGCTCAACACCAGGAGGGACAGGCTCCTACGAGCAGTACTTC.

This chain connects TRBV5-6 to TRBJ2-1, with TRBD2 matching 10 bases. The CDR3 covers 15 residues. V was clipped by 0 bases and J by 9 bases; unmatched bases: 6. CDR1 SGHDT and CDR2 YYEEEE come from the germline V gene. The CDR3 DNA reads TGTGCCAGCAGCTTGGTTCTAGCGGGGGTAGGTGAGCAGTTCTTC. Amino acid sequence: CASSLVLAGVGEQFF.

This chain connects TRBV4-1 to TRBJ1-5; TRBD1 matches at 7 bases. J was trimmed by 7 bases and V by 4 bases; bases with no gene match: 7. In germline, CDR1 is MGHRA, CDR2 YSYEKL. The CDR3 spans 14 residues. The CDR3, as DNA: TGCGCCAGCAGCCCCCGGACAGGAGAACAGCCCCAGCATTTT. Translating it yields CASSPRTGEQPQHF.

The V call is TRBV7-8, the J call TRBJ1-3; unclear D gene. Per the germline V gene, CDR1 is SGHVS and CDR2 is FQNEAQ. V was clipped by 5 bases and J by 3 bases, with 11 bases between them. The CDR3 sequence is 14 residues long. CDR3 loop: CASSPRGGGNTIYF. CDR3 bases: TGTGCCAGCAGCCCGCGGGGAGGTGGAAACACCATATATTTT.

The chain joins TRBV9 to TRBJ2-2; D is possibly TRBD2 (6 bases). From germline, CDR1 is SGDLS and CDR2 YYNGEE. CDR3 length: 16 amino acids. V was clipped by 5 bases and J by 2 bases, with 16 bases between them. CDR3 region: CASRESGTSNTGELFF. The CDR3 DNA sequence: TGTGCCAGCAGGGAATCCGGGACTTCAAACACCGGGGAGCTGTTTTTT.

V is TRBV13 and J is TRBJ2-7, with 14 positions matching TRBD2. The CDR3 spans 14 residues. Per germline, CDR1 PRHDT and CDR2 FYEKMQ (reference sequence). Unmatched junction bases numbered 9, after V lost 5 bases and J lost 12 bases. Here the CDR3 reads CASSDRTSGGPPYF. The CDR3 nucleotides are TGTGCCAGCAGCGACCGGACTAGCGGGGGGCCCCCGTACTTC.

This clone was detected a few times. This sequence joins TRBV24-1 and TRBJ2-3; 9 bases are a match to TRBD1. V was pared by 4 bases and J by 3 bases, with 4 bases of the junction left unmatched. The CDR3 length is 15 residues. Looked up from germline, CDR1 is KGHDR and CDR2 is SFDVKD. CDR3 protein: CATSDTGTGTDTQYF. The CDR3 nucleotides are TGTGCCACCAGTGACACCGGGACAGGGACAGATACGCAGTATTTT.

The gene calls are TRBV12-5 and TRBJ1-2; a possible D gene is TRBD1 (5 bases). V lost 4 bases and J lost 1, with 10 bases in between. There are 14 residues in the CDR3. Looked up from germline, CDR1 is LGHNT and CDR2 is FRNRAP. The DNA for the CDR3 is TGTGCTAGTGGTTCAGGGACGGATAACTATGGCTACACCTTC. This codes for CASGSGTDNYGYTF.

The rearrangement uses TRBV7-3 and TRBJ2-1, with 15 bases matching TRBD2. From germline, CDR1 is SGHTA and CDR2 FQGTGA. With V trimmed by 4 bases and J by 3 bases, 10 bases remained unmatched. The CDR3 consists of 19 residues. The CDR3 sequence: CASSSLRTSGGAVYNEQFF. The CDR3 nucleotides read TGTGCCAGCAGCTCCCTACGGACTAGCGGGGGGGCCGTCTACAATGAGCAGTTCTTC.

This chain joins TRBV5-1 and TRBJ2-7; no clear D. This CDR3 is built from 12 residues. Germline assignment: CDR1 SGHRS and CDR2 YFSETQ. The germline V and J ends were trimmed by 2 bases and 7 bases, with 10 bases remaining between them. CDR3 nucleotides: TGCGCCAGCAGCTTTGACGGTAAGGAGCAGTACTTC. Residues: CASSFDGKEQYF.

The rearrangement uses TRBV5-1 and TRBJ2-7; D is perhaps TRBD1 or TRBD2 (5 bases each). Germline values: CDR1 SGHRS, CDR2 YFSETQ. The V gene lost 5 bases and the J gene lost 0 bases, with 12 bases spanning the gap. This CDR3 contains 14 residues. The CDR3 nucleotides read TGCGCCAGCAGGTTCCGGGACGTCTCCTACGAGCAGTACTTC. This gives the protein CASRFRDVSYEQYF.

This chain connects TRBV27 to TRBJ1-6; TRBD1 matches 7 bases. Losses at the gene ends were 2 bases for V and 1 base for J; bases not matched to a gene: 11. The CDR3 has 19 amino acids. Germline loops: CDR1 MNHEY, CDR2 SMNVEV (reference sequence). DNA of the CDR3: TGTGCCAGCAGTTTAAAGGGGGCGCGGCTAGGATCCTATAATTCACCCCTCCACTTT. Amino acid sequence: CASSLKGARLGSYNSPLHF.